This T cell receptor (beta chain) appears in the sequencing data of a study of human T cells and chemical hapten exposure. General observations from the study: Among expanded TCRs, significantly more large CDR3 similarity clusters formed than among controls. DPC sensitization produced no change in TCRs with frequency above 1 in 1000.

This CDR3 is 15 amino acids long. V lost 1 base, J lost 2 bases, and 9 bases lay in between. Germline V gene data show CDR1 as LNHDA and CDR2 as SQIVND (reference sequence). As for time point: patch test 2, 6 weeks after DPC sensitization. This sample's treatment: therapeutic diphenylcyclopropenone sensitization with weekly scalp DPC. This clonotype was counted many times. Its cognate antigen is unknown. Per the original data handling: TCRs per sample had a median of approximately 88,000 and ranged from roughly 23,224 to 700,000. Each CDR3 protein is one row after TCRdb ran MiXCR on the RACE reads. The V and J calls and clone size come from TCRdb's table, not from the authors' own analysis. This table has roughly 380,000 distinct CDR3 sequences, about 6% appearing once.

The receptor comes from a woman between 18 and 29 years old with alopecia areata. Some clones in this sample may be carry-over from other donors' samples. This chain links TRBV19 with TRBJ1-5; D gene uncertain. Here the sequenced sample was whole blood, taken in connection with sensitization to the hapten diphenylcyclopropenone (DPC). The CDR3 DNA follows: TGTGCCAGTAGTATAGTGGCTAGGGGCAATCAGCCCCAGCATTTT. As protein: CASSIVARGNQPQHF.